Listed below are T cell receptor beta chains from one sample, sequenced in a study of blood T cell repertoires in COVID-19. Libraries were prepared by immunoSEQ multiplex PCR; TCRdb keeps only in-frame clonotypes and omits some of them. The repertoire holds about 200,000 clones, with around 90% as singletons. Sequencing used peripheral blood. All receptors derive from a man aged 45-60 years with acute or convalescent COVID-19. CDR3s include the opening cysteine and the closing phenylalanine or tryptophan. A D gene is named only where the DNA matches it firmly. Rows give clone size only sometimes, using once, few, many, or a class for an expanded clone.

v_gene: TRBV6-4; abundance: few; j_gene: TRBJ2-1; d_gene: NA; CDR3nt: TGTGCCAGCAGTGCTCTCGGGGGTTTCTACAATGAGCAGTTCTTC; CDR3aa: CASSALGGFYNEQFF
v_gene: TRBV6-2/TRBV6-3; abundance: NA; j_gene: TRBJ1-1; d_gene: NA; CDR3nt: TGTGCCAGCAGTTACTCGATTGGGCAGGTTAACACTGAAGCTTTCTTT; CDR3aa: CASSYSIGQVNTEAFF
v_gene: TRBV7-6; abundance: NA; j_gene: TRBJ2-7; d_gene: TRBD1; CDR3nt: TGTGCCAGCAGCCGGGACAGCTACTACGAGCAGTACTTC; CDR3aa: CASSRDSYYEQYF
v_gene: TRBV14; abundance: NA; j_gene: TRBJ1-1; d_gene: NA; CDR3nt: TGTGCCAGCAGCCAAGTCCCTAACTATGAAGCTTTCTTT; CDR3aa: CASSQVPNYEAFF
v_gene: TRBV2; abundance: NA; j_gene: TRBJ2-1; d_gene: NA; CDR3nt: TGTGCCAGCAGTGAAGACGGAGGTAATGAGCAGTTCTTC; CDR3aa: CASSEDGGNEQFF
v_gene: TRBV6-2/TRBV6-3; abundance: NA; j_gene: TRBJ1-5; d_gene: TRBD1; CDR3nt: TGTGCCAGCGGCCAGGGGGATCAGCCCCAGCATTTT; CDR3aa: CASGQGDQPQHF
v_gene: TRBV5-8; abundance: NA; j_gene: TRBJ1-5; d_gene: TRBD1; CDR3nt: TGTGCCAGCAGCTTGGAAGGGGGCGCCGGGCAGCCCCAGCATTTT; CDR3aa: CASSLEGGAGQPQHF
v_gene: TRBV2; abundance: NA; j_gene: TRBJ2-2; d_gene: NA; CDR3nt: TGTGCCAGCCAATACACGAACACCGGGGAGCTGTTTTTT; CDR3aa: CASQYTNTGELFF
v_gene: TRBV24-1; abundance: NA; j_gene: TRBJ1-5; d_gene: NA; CDR3nt: TGTGCCACCTCGGGAACTGATTTCAATCAGCCCCAGCATTTT; CDR3aa: CATSGTDFNQPQHF
v_gene: TRBV7-9; abundance: NA; j_gene: TRBJ1-2; d_gene: NA; CDR3nt: TGTGCCAGCAGCTCCGTGAGGCTTGGCTACACCTTC; CDR3aa: CASSSVRLGYTF
v_gene: TRBV27; abundance: NA; j_gene: TRBJ1-4; d_gene: NA; CDR3nt: TGTGCCAGCAGTTTATCGGTTCCCAGGCGTGAAAAACTGTTTTTT; CDR3aa: CASSLSVPRREKLFF
v_gene: TRBV7-2; abundance: NA; j_gene: TRBJ1-5; d_gene: NA; CDR3nt: TGTGCCAGCAGCCAATTTCAGGGAATCAATCAGCCCCAGCATTTT; CDR3aa: CASSQFQGINQPQHF
v_gene: TRBV9; abundance: few; j_gene: TRBJ1-6; d_gene: NA; CDR3nt: TGTGCCACCCGACGGAACAGCACCTCCTATAATTCACCCCTCCACTTT; CDR3aa: CATRRNSTSYNSPLHF
v_gene: TRBV9; abundance: NA; j_gene: TRBJ2-1; d_gene: TRBD2; CDR3nt: TGTGCCAGCAGCGTAGACCTAGCGGGGACCTACAATGAGCAGTTCTTC; CDR3aa: CASSVDLAGTYNEQFF
v_gene: TRBV19; abundance: NA; j_gene: TRBJ1-1; d_gene: TRBD1; CDR3nt: TGTGCCAGTAGTACCCCCCAACGGGACAGGGGGCGCACTGAAGCTTTCTTT; CDR3aa: CASSTPQRDRGRTEAFF
v_gene: TRBV18; abundance: NA; j_gene: TRBJ2-1; d_gene: NA; CDR3nt: TGTGCCAGCTCAGGGGACTCCGGCGCCTACAATGAGCAGTTCTTC; CDR3aa: CASSGDSGAYNEQFF
v_gene: TRBV3-1/TRBV3-2; abundance: NA; j_gene: TRBJ2-1; d_gene: TRBD2; CDR3nt: TGTGCCAGCAGCCAGGGACTAGCGGCCTCCTACAATGAGCAGTTCTTC; CDR3aa: CASSQGLAASYNEQFF
v_gene: TRBV7-3; abundance: NA; j_gene: TRBJ2-1; d_gene: NA; CDR3nt: TGTGCCAGCAGCTTAGCAATAGCTGAATACAATGAGCAGTTCTTC; CDR3aa: CASSLAIAEYNEQFF
v_gene: TRBV5-1; abundance: NA; j_gene: TRBJ2-3; d_gene: NA; CDR3nt: TGCGCCAGCAGCGAGGACGTCGCGGGCTCAGATACGCAGTATTTT; CDR3aa: CASSEDVAGSDTQYF
v_gene: TRBV5-8; abundance: NA; j_gene: TRBJ2-1; d_gene: TRBD2; CDR3nt: TGTGCCAGCAGCCGCGGACTAGTTGGCTACAATGAGCAGTTCTTC; CDR3aa: CASSRGLVGYNEQFF
v_gene: TRBV6-2/TRBV6-3; abundance: NA; j_gene: TRBJ1-1; d_gene: NA; CDR3nt: TGTGCCAGCAGTTCCGAGGGAATAGTCACTGAAGCTTTCTTT; CDR3aa: CASSSEGIVTEAFF
v_gene: TRBV5-4; abundance: NA; j_gene: TRBJ1-4; d_gene: TRBD1; CDR3nt: TGTGCCAGCAGCTTGAGGACAGGGGGAAATGAAAAACTGTTTTTT; CDR3aa: CASSLRTGGNEKLFF
v_gene: TRBV5-1; abundance: once; j_gene: TRBJ2-1; d_gene: NA; CDR3nt: TGCGCCAGCAGCTTGGGGGGACTTCCGCTCAATGAGCAGTTCTTC; CDR3aa: CASSLGGLPLNEQFF
v_gene: TRBV11-2; abundance: NA; j_gene: TRBJ2-3; d_gene: NA; CDR3nt: TGTGCCAGCAGCTTTCTCGGGGCGGGGCGAAGCACAGATACGCAGTATTTT; CDR3aa: CASSFLGAGRSTDTQYF
v_gene: TRBV5-1; abundance: NA; j_gene: TRBJ1-6; d_gene: NA; CDR3nt: TGCGCCAGCAGCTTACGACAGGCGCAGAATTCACCCCTCCACTTT; CDR3aa: CASSLRQAQNSPLHF
v_gene: TRBV9; abundance: once; j_gene: TRBJ2-1; d_gene: TRBD1; CDR3nt: TGTGCCAGCAGCGTAACGGGACAGAGTAATGAGCAGTTCTTC; CDR3aa: CASSVTGQSNEQFF
v_gene: TRBV19; abundance: NA; j_gene: TRBJ2-7; d_gene: NA; CDR3nt: TGTGCCAGTAGTAGCCTAGGCGGTCCCGAGCAGTACTTC; CDR3aa: CASSSLGGPEQYF
v_gene: TRBV7-2; abundance: few; j_gene: TRBJ1-4; d_gene: NA; CDR3nt: TGTGCCAGCAGCTTAGTTCCCGCGGTAGGAAAACTGTTTTTT; CDR3aa: CASSLVPAVGKLFF
v_gene: TRBV15; abundance: NA; j_gene: TRBJ1-5; d_gene: NA; CDR3nt: TGTGCCACAAGGCGGGACGGCAATCAGCCCCAGCATTTT; CDR3aa: CATRRDGNQPQHF
v_gene: TRBV9; abundance: NA; j_gene: TRBJ2-2; d_gene: TRBD2; CDR3nt: TGTGCCAGCAGCGCTTGGGCTAGCGGGAACACCGGGGAGCTGTTTTTT; CDR3aa: CASSAWASGNTGELFF
v_gene: TRBV19; abundance: NA; j_gene: TRBJ2-1; d_gene: TRBD2; CDR3nt: TGTGCCAGTAGTGAGGTAGCGGGAACATCCTACAATGAGCAGTTCTTC; CDR3aa: CASSEVAGTSYNEQFF
v_gene: TRBV10-2; abundance: NA; j_gene: TRBJ1-3; d_gene: NA; CDR3nt: TGCGCCAGCAGTGAGTCGGGGCGTGGAAACACCATATATTTT; CDR3aa: CASSESGRGNTIYF
v_gene: TRBV7-2; abundance: NA; j_gene: TRBJ2-5; d_gene: NA; CDR3nt: TGTGCCAGCAGACAGCAAGAGACCCAGTACTTC; CDR3aa: CASRQQETQYF
v_gene: TRBV7-2; abundance: NA; j_gene: TRBJ2-3; d_gene: TRBD2; CDR3nt: TGTGCCAGCAGCTTCCGTAGCGGGGGGGCGACAGATACGCAGTATTTT; CDR3aa: CASSFRSGGATDTQYF
v_gene: TRBV20-1; abundance: NA; j_gene: TRBJ1-5; d_gene: NA; CDR3nt: TGCAGTGCTAGTCCCAGGGCAAATAGCAATCAGCCCCAGCATTTT; CDR3aa: CSASPRANSNQPQHF
v_gene: TRBV20-1; abundance: NA; j_gene: TRBJ2-7; d_gene: TRBD2; CDR3nt: TGCAGTGCTAGTCGTAGCGGGAGGGCTTCATACGAGCAGTACTTC; CDR3aa: CSASRSGRASYEQYF
v_gene: TRBV11-2; abundance: once; j_gene: TRBJ1-1; d_gene: TRBD1; CDR3nt: TGTGCCAGCAGCCCACGGACAGGGTCTGAAGCTTTCTTT; CDR3aa: CASSPRTGSEAFF
v_gene: TRBV28; abundance: NA; j_gene: TRBJ1-3; d_gene: TRBD1; CDR3nt: TGTGCCAGCAGCCTCCCTCAGGGGGCCGACTCTGGAAACACCATATATTTT; CDR3aa: CASSLPQGADSGNTIYF
v_gene: TRBV5-8; abundance: NA; j_gene: TRBJ1-1; d_gene: NA; CDR3nt: TGTGCCAGCAGCTCAAATACAGGGTCCATCACTGAAGCTTTCTTT; CDR3aa: CASSSNTGSITEAFF
v_gene: TRBV28; abundance: NA; j_gene: TRBJ2-5; d_gene: NA; CDR3nt: TGTACGGCGGGGAGACAAGAGACCCAGTACTTC; CDR3aa: CTAGRQETQYF
v_gene: TRBV3-1/TRBV3-2; abundance: NA; j_gene: TRBJ1-5; d_gene: TRBD1; CDR3nt: TGTGCCAGCAGCCATGGACAGGGGGGTAAGCCCCAGCATTTT; CDR3aa: CASSHGQGGKPQHF
v_gene: TRBV9; abundance: NA; j_gene: TRBJ1-3; d_gene: TRBD1; CDR3nt: TGTGCCAGCAGCGAGGACGACAGGGGCCACACCATATATTTT; CDR3aa: CASSEDDRGHTIYF
v_gene: TRBV19; abundance: NA; j_gene: TRBJ2-2; d_gene: NA; CDR3nt: TGTGCCAGTAGTATAAGGGGGGGGGAGCTGTTTTTT; CDR3aa: CASSIRGGELFF
v_gene: TRBV5-1; abundance: NA; j_gene: TRBJ2-5; d_gene: NA; CDR3nt: TGCGCCAGCAGTGGGGGGGCGGGAGAGACCCAGTACTTC; CDR3aa: CASSGGAGETQYF
v_gene: TRBV4-1; abundance: once; j_gene: TRBJ2-3; d_gene: NA; CDR3nt: TGCGCCAGCAGCCTCCCAGGACGGGAGCCGGGGCTTTTT; CDR3aa: CASSLPGREPGLF
v_gene: TRBV24-1; abundance: NA; j_gene: TRBJ2-3; d_gene: NA; CDR3nt: TGTGCCACCAGTGACCGCGGCGATTCATCCTCGGCAGATACGCAGTATTTT; CDR3aa: CATSDRGDSSSADTQYF
v_gene: TRBV6-5; abundance: few; j_gene: TRBJ1-1; d_gene: NA; CDR3nt: TGTGCCAGCAGTTACTCGAGAGGGATTGCAGCTGAAGCTTTCTTT; CDR3aa: CASSYSRGIAAEAFF
v_gene: TRBV11-2; abundance: once; j_gene: TRBJ2-6; d_gene: TRBD1; CDR3nt: TGTGCCAGCAGCTTAGTGTCAGGGGGCACAACTGGGGCCAACGTCCTGACTTTC; CDR3aa: CASSLVSGGTTGANVLTF
v_gene: TRBV25-1; abundance: NA; j_gene: TRBJ2-5; d_gene: NA; CDR3nt: TGTGCCAGCAGTGAATTCCTCGGAGAGACCCAGTACTTC; CDR3aa: CASSEFLGETQYF
v_gene: TRBV9; abundance: NA; j_gene: TRBJ2-2; d_gene: NA; CDR3nt: TGTGCCAGCAGCGCCCTTATCGGGGTGGCCGGGGAGCTGTTTTTT; CDR3aa: CASSALIGVAGELFF
v_gene: TRBV19; abundance: NA; j_gene: TRBJ1-1; d_gene: NA; CDR3nt: TGTGCCAGTAGTACGCTAACCCAGGGCGGTGGGGCTGAAGCTTTCTTT; CDR3aa: CASSTLTQGGGAEAFF
v_gene: TRBV20-1; abundance: once; j_gene: TRBJ2-1; d_gene: NA; CDR3nt: TGCAAAGGGGACTCCTACAATGAGCAGTTCTTC; CDR3aa: CKGDSYNEQFF
v_gene: TRBV18; abundance: NA; j_gene: TRBJ2-3; d_gene: TRBD2; CDR3nt: TGTGCCAGCTCACCAGGGCTAGCGGGAGTTGAAGATACGCAGTATTTT; CDR3aa: CASSPGLAGVEDTQYF
v_gene: TRBV4-2; abundance: NA; j_gene: TRBJ2-1; d_gene: TRBD1; CDR3nt: TGTGCCAGCAGCCAACGGGACAGGGGGCGGAATGAGCAGTTCTTC; CDR3aa: CASSQRDRGRNEQFF